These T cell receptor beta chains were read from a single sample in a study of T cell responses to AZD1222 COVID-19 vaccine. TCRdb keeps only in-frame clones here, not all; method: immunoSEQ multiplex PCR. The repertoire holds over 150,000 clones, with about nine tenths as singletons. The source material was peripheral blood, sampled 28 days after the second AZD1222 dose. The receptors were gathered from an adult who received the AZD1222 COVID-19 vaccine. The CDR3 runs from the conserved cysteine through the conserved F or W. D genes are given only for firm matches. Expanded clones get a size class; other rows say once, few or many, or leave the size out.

CSVPGDNYGYTF | TGCAGCGTTCCCGGGGATAACTATGGCTACACCTTC | - | TRBJ1-2 | TRBV29-1 | -
CASSALAGDDIQYF | TGCGCCAGCAGCGCCCTAGCGGGAGATGACATTCAGTACTTC | - | TRBJ2-4 | TRBV5-1 | TRBD2
CASSDPGQGYIEQFF | TGTGCCAGCAGCGATCCGGGACAGGGGTATATCGAGCAGTTCTTC | once | TRBJ2-1 | TRBV3-1/TRBV3-2 | TRBD1
CASSISSGNTGELFF | TGTGCCAGCAGCATCTCTAGCGGCAACACCGGGGAGCTGTTTTTT | - | TRBJ2-2 | TRBV9 | TRBD2
CASSYRAGQGAFGQYF | TGTGCCAGCAGCTACAGGGCGGGACAGGGGGCGTTCGGGCAGTACTTC | - | TRBJ2-7 | TRBV7-2 | TRBD1
CAWTSDRGEDTIYF | TGTGCCTGGACTTCGGACAGGGGGGAGGACACCATATATTTT | - | TRBJ1-3 | TRBV30 | TRBD1
CASKTGEQYF | TGTGCCAGCAAAACGGGCGAGCAGTACTTC | - | TRBJ2-7 | TRBV21-1 | -
CASSSNGRRARPTGELFF | TGTGCCAGCAGCTCAAACGGCAGGCGGGCCCGCCCCACCGGGGAGCTGTTTTTT | - | TRBJ2-2 | TRBV7-2 | -
CASSAYITGELFF | TGCGCCAGCAGCGCCTACATCACCGGGGAGCTGTTTTTT | - | TRBJ2-2 | TRBV5-1 | -
CASSRLAGRAGELFF | TGTGCCAGCAGTCGACTAGCGGGAAGGGCAGGGGAGCTGTTTTTT | - | TRBJ2-2 | TRBV2 | TRBD2
CASSLEGTGSDEKLFF | TGTGCCAGCAGCTTGGAGGGGACAGGGTCGGATGAAAAACTGTTTTTT | - | TRBJ1-4 | TRBV5-8 | TRBD1
CAWMGEARNEQFF | TGTGCCTGGATGGGCGAGGCGAGGAATGAGCAGTTCTTC | - | TRBJ2-1 | TRBV30 | -
CASSSGDRPIQYF | TGTGCCAGCAGTTCCGGGGACCGACCGATTCAGTACTTC | - | TRBJ2-4 | TRBV27 | -
CASTLSPNSPLHF | TGTGCCAGCACCCTCAGCCCCAATTCACCCCTCCACTTT | - | TRBJ1-6 | TRBV2 | -
CASSENGPRKGQPQHF | TGTGCCAGCAGTGAAAACGGTCCGAGGAAGGGGCAGCCCCAGCATTTT | - | TRBJ1-5 | TRBV2 | -
CASSLGLSYNEQFF | TGCGCCAGCAGCTTGGGACTATCCTACAATGAGCAGTTCTTC | - | TRBJ2-1 | TRBV5-1 | -
CASSLGYGRDFTEAFF | TGTGCCAGCAGCTTAGGCTACGGCAGAGATTTTACTGAAGCTTTCTTT | once | TRBJ1-1 | TRBV7-2 | -
CASSAVSSGNTIYF | TGTGCCAGCAGTGCCGTCAGCTCTGGAAACACCATATATTTT | - | TRBJ1-3 | TRBV6-2/TRBV6-3 | -
CASSLGGSRNEQFF | TGCGCCAGCAGCTTGGGAGGTTCCCGCAATGAGCAGTTCTTC | - | TRBJ2-1 | TRBV5-1 | -
CASRDSPNYGYTF | TGTGCCAGCAGGGACAGCCCTAACTATGGCTACACCTTC | few | TRBJ1-2 | TRBV28 | -
CAWSVRGQTNEKLFF | TGTGCCTGGAGTGTACGGGGACAGACTAATGAAAAACTGTTTTTT | - | TRBJ1-4 | TRBV30 | TRBD1
CASSLSGRIYNEQFF | TGTGCCAGCAGCTTGTCCGGGCGAATCTACAATGAGCAGTTCTTC | - | TRBJ2-1 | TRBV5-4 | -
CASSVSPGPTYEQYF | TGTGCCAGCAGCGTAAGTCCGGGACCTACCTACGAGCAGTACTTC | - | TRBJ2-7 | TRBV9 | -
CASSPNPGTANEQFF | TGTGCCAGCTCACCGAACCCGGGGACCGCAAATGAGCAGTTCTTC | - | TRBJ2-1 | TRBV18 | -
CASREAGGYNEQFF | TGTGCCAGCAGGGAAGCGGGAGGCTACAATGAGCAGTTCTTC | - | TRBJ2-1 | TRBV14 | TRBD2
CASSLTASKNIQYF | TGCGCCAGCAGCTTGACAGCATCCAAAAACATTCAGTACTTC | - | TRBJ2-4 | TRBV5-1 | -
CASSVPLQGAHGYTF | TGTGCCAGCAGTGTGCCTCTACAGGGGGCGCATGGCTACACCTTC | - | TRBJ1-2 | TRBV28 | TRBD1
CASSREGYYGYTF | TGTGCCAGCAGCCGTGAGGGTTACTATGGCTACACCTTC | - | TRBJ1-2 | TRBV3-1/TRBV3-2 | -
CATSRDGGGPGNSPLHF | TGTGCCACCAGCAGAGATGGTGGGGGGCCCGGTAATTCACCCCTCCACTTT | - | TRBJ1-6 | TRBV15 | -
CASSSSRVRRSYEQYF | TGTGCCAGCAGCTCATCAAGGGTAAGGCGATCCTACGAGCAGTACTTC | - | TRBJ2-7 | TRBV7-9 | -
CASSFDSGRAGELFF | TGTGCCAGCAGTTTTGATAGCGGGAGGGCCGGGGAGCTGTTTTTT | few | TRBJ2-2 | TRBV28 | TRBD2
CASTTQANSYEQYF | TGCGCCAGCACCACACAGGCGAACTCCTACGAGCAGTACTTC | - | TRBJ2-7 | TRBV4-1 | -
CASSLAIRVETEAFF | TGTGCCAGCAGCTTGGCCATCAGGGTCGAGACTGAAGCTTTCTTT | - | TRBJ1-1 | TRBV5-5 | -
CASSLALAGVQETQYF | TGTGCCAGCAGTTTAGCGCTAGCGGGAGTCCAAGAGACCCAGTACTTC | - | TRBJ2-5 | TRBV28 | TRBD2
CASSLADTQYF | TGCGCCAGCAGCTTGGCAGATACGCAGTATTTT | - | TRBJ2-3 | TRBV5-1 | -
CASSLGYAEYGYTF | TGTGCCAGCAGCTTGGGATACGCCGAATATGGCTACACCTTC | - | TRBJ1-2 | TRBV5-4 | -
CASSLTENSPLHF | TGTGCCAGCAGTTTGACGGAAAATTCACCCCTCCACTTT | - | TRBJ1-6 | TRBV12-3/TRBV12-4 | -
CASSVYPGTRNNEQFF | TGTGCCAGCAGCGTATACCCCGGGACACGAAACAATGAGCAGTTCTTC | - | TRBJ2-1 | TRBV9 | -
CASSIGLVGIDTQYF | TGTGCCAGTAGTATCGGACTAGTGGGTATAGATACGCAGTATTTT | - | TRBJ2-3 | TRBV19 | TRBD2
CASSQPGAAGEQYF | TGTGCCAGCAGCCAACCGGGAGCGGCGGGCGAGCAGTACTTC | - | TRBJ2-7 | TRBV4-2 | -
CAVLGGVTDTQYF | TGTGCCGTACTAGGAGGGGTCACAGATACGCAGTATTTT | - | TRBJ2-3 | TRBV28 | -
CASSLDRDSGNTEAFF | TGTGCCAGCAGCTTAGATCGGGACTCGGGGAACACTGAAGCTTTCTTT | - | TRBJ1-1 | TRBV7-6 | -
CASTDGTDGYTF | TGTGCCAGCACCGACGGGACAGATGGCTACACCTTC | - | TRBJ1-2 | TRBV12-3/TRBV12-4 | TRBD1
CASSPPLAGGPYNEQFF | TGTGCCAGCAGTCCTCCACTAGCGGGAGGCCCATACAATGAGCAGTTCTTC | - | TRBJ2-1 | TRBV28 | TRBD2